Listed below are T cell receptor beta chains from one sample, sequenced in a study of blood T cell repertoires in COVID-19. Produced via immunoSEQ multiplex PCR; TCRdb's table is partial and in-frame only. Here the sample spans hundreds of thousands of clones, over 75% being singletons. Material: peripheral blood. Source of these receptors: a human donor in a cohort sampled during active COVID-19. Each CDR3 is given without its conserved first and last residue.

v_call: TRBV6-2/TRBV6-3; cdr3_aa: ASSYSSQRDYNEQF
v_call: TRBV19; cdr3_aa: ASSYLEIQH
v_call: TRBV7-9; cdr3_aa: ASSFEGDTQY
v_call: TRBV18; cdr3_aa: ASSRERGPRGGYT
v_call: TRBV4-1; cdr3_aa: ASSPRGESYEQY
v_call: TRBV7-9; cdr3_aa: ASRGKVLNTDTQY
v_call: TRBV5-1; cdr3_aa: ASRRAEGAETQY
v_call: TRBV18; cdr3_aa: ASSPTANSPLH
v_call: TRBV11-2; cdr3_aa: ASSSGLLNEQF
v_call: TRBV30; cdr3_aa: AWSVGTGNTDTQY
v_call: TRBV18; cdr3_aa: ASSLRLAGAADTQY
v_call: TRBV7-9; cdr3_aa: ASSPWTVTEAF
v_call: TRBV2; cdr3_aa: ASSTGLVEQY
v_call: TRBV10-1; cdr3_aa: ASSDPRGGRDEQF
v_call: TRBV19; cdr3_aa: ASSKRGVSGGANTEAF
v_call: TRBV19; cdr3_aa: ASSEQENTEAF
v_call: TRBV15; cdr3_aa: ATSRWTGGHEKLF
v_call: TRBV11-2; cdr3_aa: ASSRGQGHTDTQY
v_call: TRBV19; cdr3_aa: ASSMAPRPDQPQH
v_call: TRBV4-3; cdr3_aa: ASSRTLAGGTDTQY
v_call: TRBV5-1; cdr3_aa: ASSQRLSTDTQY
v_call: TRBV28; cdr3_aa: ASGQGNYGYT
v_call: TRBV5-1; cdr3_aa: ASSLEGGQTTEAF
v_call: TRBV10-3; cdr3_aa: ATGTSGSSDEQF
v_call: TRBV3-1/TRBV3-2; cdr3_aa: ASSQAPSGPYEQY
v_call: TRBV9; cdr3_aa: ASSVGESRNEQF
v_call: TRBV9; cdr3_aa: ASSKTIGETNEKLF
v_call: TRBV19; cdr3_aa: ASSTATSWYEQY
v_call: TRBV7-9; cdr3_aa: ASQRDRTDTQY